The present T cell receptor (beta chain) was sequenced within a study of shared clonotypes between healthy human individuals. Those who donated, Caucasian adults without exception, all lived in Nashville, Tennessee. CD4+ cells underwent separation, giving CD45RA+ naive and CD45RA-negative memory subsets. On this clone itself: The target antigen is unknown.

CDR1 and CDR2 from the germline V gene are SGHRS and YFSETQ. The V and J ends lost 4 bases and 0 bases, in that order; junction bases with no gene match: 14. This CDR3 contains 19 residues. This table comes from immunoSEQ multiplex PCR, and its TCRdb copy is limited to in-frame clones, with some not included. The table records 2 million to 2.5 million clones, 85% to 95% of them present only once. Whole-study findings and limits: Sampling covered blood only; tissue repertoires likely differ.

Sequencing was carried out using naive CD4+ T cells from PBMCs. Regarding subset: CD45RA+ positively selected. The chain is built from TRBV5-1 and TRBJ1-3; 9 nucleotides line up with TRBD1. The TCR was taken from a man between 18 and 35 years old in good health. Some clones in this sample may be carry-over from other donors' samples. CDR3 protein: CASSTDGTGKHHSGNTIYF. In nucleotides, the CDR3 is TGCGCCAGCAGCACCGACGGGACAGGGAAACACCACTCTGGAAACACCATATATTTT. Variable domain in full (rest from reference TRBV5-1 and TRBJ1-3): KAGVTQTPRYLIKTRGQQVTLSCSPISGHRSVSWYQQTPGQGLQFLFEYFSETQRNKGNFPGRFSGRQFSNSRSEMNVSTLELGDSALYLCASSTDGTGKHHSGNTIYFGEGSWLTVV.